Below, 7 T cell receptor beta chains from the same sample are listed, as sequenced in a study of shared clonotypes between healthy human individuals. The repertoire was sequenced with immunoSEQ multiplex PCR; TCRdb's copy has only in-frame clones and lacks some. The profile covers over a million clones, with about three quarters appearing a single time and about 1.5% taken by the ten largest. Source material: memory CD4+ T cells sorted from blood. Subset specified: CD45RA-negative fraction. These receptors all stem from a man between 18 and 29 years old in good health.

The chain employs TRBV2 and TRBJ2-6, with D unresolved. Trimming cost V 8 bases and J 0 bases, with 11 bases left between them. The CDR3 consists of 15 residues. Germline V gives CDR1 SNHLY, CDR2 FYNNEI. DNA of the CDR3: TGTGCCAGCGCAACGGCATACTCTGGGGCCAACGTCCTGACTTTC. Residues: CASATAYSGANVLTF.

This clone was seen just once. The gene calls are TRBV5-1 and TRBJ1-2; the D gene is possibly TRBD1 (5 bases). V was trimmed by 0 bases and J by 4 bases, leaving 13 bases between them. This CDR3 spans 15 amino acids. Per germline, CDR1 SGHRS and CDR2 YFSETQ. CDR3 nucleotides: TGCGCCAGCAGCTTGGGAGGGGTCTCCTCCTATGGCTACACCTTC. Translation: CASSLGGVSSYGYTF.

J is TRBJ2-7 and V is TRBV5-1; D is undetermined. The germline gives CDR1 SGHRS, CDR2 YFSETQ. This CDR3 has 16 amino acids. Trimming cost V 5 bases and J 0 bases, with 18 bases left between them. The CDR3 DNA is TGCGCCAGCAGGCGGCAAATAGATGGAGCCTCCTACGAGCAGTACTTC. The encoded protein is CASRRQIDGASYEQYF.

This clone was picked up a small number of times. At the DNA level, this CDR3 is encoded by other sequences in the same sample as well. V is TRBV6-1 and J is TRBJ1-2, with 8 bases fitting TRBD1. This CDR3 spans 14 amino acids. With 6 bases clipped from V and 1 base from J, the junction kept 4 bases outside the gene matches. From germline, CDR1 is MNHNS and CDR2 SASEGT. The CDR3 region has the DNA TGTGCCAGCAGCGAAACAGGGGGTAACTATGGCTACACCTTC. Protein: CASSETGGNYGYTF.

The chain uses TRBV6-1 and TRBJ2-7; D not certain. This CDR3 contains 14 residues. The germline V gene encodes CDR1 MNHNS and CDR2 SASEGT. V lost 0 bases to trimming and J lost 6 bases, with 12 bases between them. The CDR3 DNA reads TGTGCCAGCAGTGAAGCAAGGCTAATTGTCGAGCAGTACTTC. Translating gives CASSEARLIVEQYF.

The CDR3 is CASSEGVQPYGAFF. The CDR3 DNA reads as TGTGCCAGCAGTGAGGGTGTACAGCCCTATGGAGCTTTCTTT. This chain joins TRBV6-1 and TRBJ1-1, with unresolved D. CDR1 is MNHNS and CDR2 is SASEGT in the germline V gene. This CDR3 comprises 14 residues. Trimming cost V 3 bases and J 10 bases, with 18 bases left between them.

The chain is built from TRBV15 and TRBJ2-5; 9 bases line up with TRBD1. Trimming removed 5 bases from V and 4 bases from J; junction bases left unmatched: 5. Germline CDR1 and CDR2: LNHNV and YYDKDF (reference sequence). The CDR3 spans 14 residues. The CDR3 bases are TGTGCCACCAGCCTGGGACAGGGCCGAGAGACCCAGTACTTC. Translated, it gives CATSLGQGRETQYF.